The rows below give T cell receptor beta chains drawn from one sample of a study of OX40 agonist ivuxolimab in advanced cancers. Data came from immunoSEQ multiplex PCR; TCRdb stores just in-frame clones and leaves some out. This sample has about 77,000 clones, with around 83% found just once. The input for sequencing was CD4+ or CD8+ T cells sorted from blood, taken in a trial of the OX40 agonist ivuxolimab. The receptors were sampled from an adult with an advanced solid tumor such as melanoma, head and neck, liver or kidney cancer. The CDR3 runs from the conserved cysteine through the conserved F or W. The D gene is left open where the match is weak. A row's size may be missing; if present it is once, few, many or a size class.

V gene	clone size	J gene	D gene	CDR3 protein	CDR3 DNA
TRBV11-3	NA	TRBJ2-3	TRBD1	CASSLGQGHADTQYF	TGTGCCAGCAGCCTCGGACAGGGCCATGCAGATACGCAGTATTTT
TRBV5-5	NA	TRBJ2-5	NA	CASSLLSGVETQYF	TGTGCCAGCAGCTTGCTTTCAGGGGTAGAGACCCAGTACTTC
TRBV10-3	NA	TRBJ2-7	TRBD2	CAISEAGGETYEQYF	TGTGCCATCAGTGAGGCGGGGGGGGAAACCTACGAGCAGTACTTC
TRBV5-6	few	TRBJ1-5	NA	CASSNTIGQGNQPQHF	TGTGCCAGCAGCAATACGATCGGGCAGGGCAATCAGCCCCAGCATTTT
TRBV29-1	NA	TRBJ1-1	TRBD1	CSAGTVNTEAFF	TGCAGCGCCGGGACAGTGAACACTGAAGCTTTCTTT
TRBV19	once	TRBJ2-2	NA	CASSRKEGDSRNTGELFF	TGTGCCAGTAGCCGAAAAGAGGGGGACTCTAGGAACACCGGGGAGCTGTTTTTT
TRBV9	NA	TRBJ1-6	NA	CASSPGQLNSPLHF	TGTGCCAGCAGCCCAGGACAGTTGAATTCACCCCTCCACTTT
TRBV9	NA	TRBJ2-7	NA	CASSVEGGKAEQYF	TGTGCCAGCAGCGTAGAGGGGGGGAAGGCCGAGCAGTACTTC
TRBV18	few	TRBJ2-7	NA	CASSPQSYEQYF	TGTGCCAGCTCACCACAGAGCTACGAGCAGTACTTC
TRBV27	NA	TRBJ1-1	TRBD1	CASSRTGGFGNTEAFF	TGTGCCAGCAGTAGGACAGGGGGCTTTGGGAACACTGAAGCTTTCTTT